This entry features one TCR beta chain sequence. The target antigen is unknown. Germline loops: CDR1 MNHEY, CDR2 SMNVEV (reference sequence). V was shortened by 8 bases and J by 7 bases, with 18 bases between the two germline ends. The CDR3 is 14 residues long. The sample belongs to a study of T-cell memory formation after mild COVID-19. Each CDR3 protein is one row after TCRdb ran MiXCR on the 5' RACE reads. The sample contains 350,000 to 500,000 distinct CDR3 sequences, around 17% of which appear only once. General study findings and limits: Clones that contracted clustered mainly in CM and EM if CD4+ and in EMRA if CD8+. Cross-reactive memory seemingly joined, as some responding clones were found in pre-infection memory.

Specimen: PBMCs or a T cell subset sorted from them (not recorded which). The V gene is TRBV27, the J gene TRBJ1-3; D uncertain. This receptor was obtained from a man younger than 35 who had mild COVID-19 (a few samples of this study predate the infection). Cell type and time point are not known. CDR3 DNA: TGTGCCAGCCGCCTACCGGGCCGGAGGAACACCATATATTTT. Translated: CASRLPGRRNTIYF.